This entry lists 16 T cell receptor beta chains sequenced from one sample in a study of T cell repertoires in cytomegalovirus infection. What these receptors recognize is not known. Each CDR3 protein gets one entry after TCRdb re-called the reads with MiXCR. This sample has about 920,000 distinct CDR3 sequences, with roughly 31% found just once. This specimen was cultured CD8+ T cells from PBMCs, taken from culture after CMV antigen stimulation. The receptors originated from a human donor in good health (CMV status not recorded). Some clones in this sample may be carry-over from other donors' samples.

This clonotype has a handful of counts. This chain connects TRBV12-3 or TRBV12-4 to TRBJ1-5; 7 positions agree with TRBD1. This CDR3 has 21 amino acids. After removal of 3 bases from V and 0 bases from J, the junction contained 20 bases not matched to a gene. Here the CDR3 reads CASSFELPGQGDSDSNQPQHF. DNA for the CDR3: TGTGCCAGCAGTTTTGAATTGCCTGGGCAGGGGGACTCGGATAGCAATCAGCCCCAGCATTTT.

This clonotype was counted between two and nine times. In DNA form, the CDR3 reads TGTGCCACCAGTGATTTGTATTTTGAGGATACGCAGTATTTT. This translates into CATSDLYFEDTQYF. The chain employs TRBV24-1 and TRBJ2-3, with D unclear. With 0 bases removed from V and 6 bases from J, the gap between germline ends came to 9 bases. The CDR3 length is 14 residues. Germline V gene data show CDR1 as KGHDR and CDR2 as SFDVKD.

This chain links TRBV28 with TRBJ1-5; TRBD1 aligns across 7 bases. The CDR3 spans 17 residues. Germline lookup yields CDR1 MDHEN and CDR2 SYDVKM. With 8 bases clipped from V and 2 bases from J, the junction kept 15 bases outside the gene matches. As DNA, the CDR3 is TGTGCCAGCCCGGGGCCGACAGGGCTGGATGGCAATCAGCCCCAGCATTTT. It is translated as CASPGPTGLDGNQPQHF.

The rearrangement joins TRBV4-2 to TRBJ1-1; TRBD1 aligns across 10 bases. Per germline, CDR1 LGHNA and CDR2 YNFKEQ. After removal of 8 bases from V and 5 bases from J, the junction contained 8 bases not matched to a gene. This CDR3 has 14 amino acids. The CDR3 loop is CASGWTGGVTEAFF. Written as DNA, the CDR3 is TGTGCCAGCGGTTGGACAGGGGGGGTTACTGAAGCTTTCTTT.

The V call is TRBV14, the J call TRBJ2-7; D assignment may be TRBD1 or TRBD2 (5 bases each). The germline CDR1 and CDR2 sequences are SGHDN and FVKESK. This CDR3 region has 14 residues. V lost 0 bases, J lost 1 base, and 7 bases lay in between. This chain's CDR3 is CASSQEGVSYEQYV. The DNA for the CDR3 is TGTGCCAGCAGCCAAGAGGGGGTGTCCTACGAGCAGTACGTC.

There are a few counts of this clonotype. This chain links TRBV6-2 or TRBV6-3 with TRBJ1-5; weak D call: TRBD1 (6 bases). The CDR3 has 15 amino acids. Germline CDR1 reads MNHEY; CDR2 reads SVGEGT. Trimming took off 5 bases at V and 4 bases at J, with 15 bases between the two ends. Here the CDR3 reads CASSISGDLNQPQHF. CDR3 DNA sequence: TGTGCCAGCAGTATTTCAGGGGACCTGAATCAGCCCCAGCATTTT.

This clonotype was recorded at least ten times. The genes are TRBV7-2 and TRBJ1-5; 10 nucleotides match TRBD1. The CDR3 extends over 17 amino acids. Germline assignment: CDR1 SGHTA and CDR2 FQGNSA. The ends lost 4 bases at V and 6 bases at J; junction bases unmatched: 12. The CDR3 loop reads CASSSLTGQGRAQPQHF. The CDR3 DNA reads TGTGCCAGCAGCTCCCTTACGGGACAGGGGCGGGCTCAGCCCCAGCATTTT.

This chain joins TRBV19 and TRBJ1-1, with D possibly matching TRBD1 (5 bases). This CDR3 region has 16 residues. Deletions cut 0 bases from V and 7 bases from J, with 18 bases between. Looked up from germline, CDR1 is LNHDA and CDR2 is SQIVND (reference sequence). The CDR3 is CASSIDLSGAYVEAFF. The CDR3, as DNA: TGTGCCAGTAGTATAGATCTATCTGGGGCATACGTTGAAGCTTTCTTT.

This clonotype has a handful of counts. The chain has TRBV15 and TRBJ1-2; 9 nucleotides agree with TRBD1. Germline CDR1 reads LNHNV; CDR2 reads YYDKDF (reference sequence). The CDR3 covers 20 residues. Trimming removed 3 bases from V and 4 bases from J; junction bases left unmatched: 21. CDR3 residues: CATSSPALRDRESGPYGYTF. The CDR3 DNA reads TGTGCCACCAGCAGCCCTGCTCTCCGGGACAGGGAGTCGGGGCCCTATGGCTACACCTTC.

The rearrangement links TRBV24-1 to TRBJ2-5; TRBD1 matches 9 bases. Losses at the gene ends were 3 bases for V and 5 bases for J; bases not matched to a gene: 6. The CDR3 length is 15 residues. Germline assignment: CDR1 KGHDR and CDR2 SFDVKD. The CDR3 bases are TGTGCCACCAGTGATATGGGACAGGGTGTGGAGACCCAGTACTTC. This encodes CATSDMGQGVETQYF.

This clonotype has a handful of counts. The chain uses TRBV7-9 and TRBJ2-5; 9 bases fit TRBD2. Germline CDR1 SEHNR, CDR2 FQNEAQ (reference sequence). The junction had 6 bases not matched to a gene; V was cut back by 4 bases and J by 3 bases. The CDR3 has 15 residues. The CDR3: CASSSSGVWEETQYF. In nucleotides, the CDR3 is TGTGCCAGCAGCTCTAGCGGGGTCTGGGAAGAGACCCAGTACTTC.

The chain employs TRBV6-1 and TRBJ1-2; D ambiguous. The V gene lost 0 bases and the J gene lost 6 bases, with 11 bases spanning the gap. In germline, CDR1 is MNHNS, CDR2 SASEGT. This CDR3 has 14 amino acids. In DNA, the CDR3 is TGTGCCAGCAGTGAAGCTGCCATACTAGATGGCTACACCTTC. Translated, it gives CASSEAAILDGYTF.

This clonotype was seen at least ten times. The chain employs TRBV7-6 and TRBJ1-5; TRBD1 matches at 8 bases. CDR3 length: 14 residues. V gave up 2 bases and J gave up 6 bases; unmatched junction bases: 3. CDR1 is SGHVS, CDR2 FNYEAQ, per germline. CDR3 protein: CASSLSGGSQPQHF. CDR3 nucleotide sequence: TGTGCCAGCAGCTTATCAGGGGGCAGTCAGCCCCAGCATTTT. Complete variable domain (other parts from reference TRBV7-6 and TRBJ1-5): GAGVSQSPRYKVTKRGQDVALRCDPISGHVSLYWYRQALGQGPEFLTYFNYEAQQDKSGLPNDRFSAERPEGSISTLTIQRTEQRDSAMYRCASSLSGGSQPQHFGDGTRLSIL.

This clonotype was counted between two and nine times. The rearrangement uses TRBV12-3 or TRBV12-4 and TRBJ2-1, with a tentative D call TRBD1 (6 bases). The CDR3 covers 17 residues. With 6 bases removed from V and 3 bases from J, the gap between germline ends came to 21 bases. DNA for the CDR3: TGTGCCAGCAGCCCCTACCCCGGGACACTAGACTACAATGAGCAGTTCTTC. Its protein is CASSPYPGTLDYNEQFF.

This clonotype was recorded a few times. The chain combines TRBV6-5 with TRBJ2-1, with 8 bases lining up with TRBD1. Germline V lookup: CDR1 MNHEY, CDR2 SVGAGI. J lost 2 bases, V lost 4 bases, and 7 bases had no gene match. The CDR3 consists of 16 residues. CDR3: CASSSTGDFPYNEQFF. The DNA for the CDR3 is TGTGCCAGCAGTTCGACAGGGGACTTCCCCTACAATGAGCAGTTCTTC.

This clonotype turned up a few times. The gene calls are TRBV7-6 and TRBJ2-5, with a weak D call TRBD1 (6 bases). CDR3 size: 14 residues. Germline CDR1 SGHVS, CDR2 FNYEAQ. V lost 6 bases and J 4 bases, leaving 15 bases between the germline ends. The CDR3 protein is CASRQTGLGETQYF. CDR3 coding DNA: TGTGCCAGCAGACAAACAGGGTTGGGAGAGACCCAGTACTTC.